This T cell receptor (beta chain) derives from a study of Tregs in tolerant kidney transplant recipients. Trimming removed 1 base from V and 0 bases from J; junction bases left unmatched: 7. CDR3 length: 17 residues. Germline values: CDR1 LNHDA, CDR2 SQIVND (reference sequence). Assay: immunoSEQ multiplex PCR; the TCRdb copy retains only in-frame clones and omits some. The sample contains approximately 69,000 clones, 85% to 90% of which appear only once. General study points: Biological reproducibility was not directly addressed, but technical replication error appeared minimal. Few patients were studied, so findings need validation in larger groups. Tregs expanded with activated donor B cells seemed most donor-specific.

This clone showed up just once. No antigen is known for it. This TCR was recovered from a human donor who received a combined kidney and bone marrow transplant. The chain links TRBV19 to TRBJ2-3, with 7 bases that match TRBD1. Sequenced material: CD4+ T cells from blood, taken before the transplant. CDR3 loop: CASSIVYRGSSTDTQYF. DNA for the CDR3: TGTGCCAGTAGTATAGTTTACAGGGGATCCAGCACAGATACGCAGTATTTT.